These 18 T cell receptor beta chains were sequenced from one sample in a study of healthy donors' naive CD4 and CD8 T cells. A linear amplification protocol produced the TCR libraries from 500 ng of total RNA. MiXCR, run by TCRdb on the reads, gives a single entry per CDR3 protein. The sample lists about 200,000 distinct CDR3 sequences; about four fifths were seen once. The material sequenced was naive CD4+ and CD8+ T cells sorted from blood, pooled from several donors. These receptors were collected from a pool of human donors in good health; the sample pools cells from several healthy donors.

The rearrangement joins TRBV20-1 to TRBJ2-1, with 13 bases lining up with TRBD2. The CDR3 is made up of 14 amino acids. Germline-derived CDR1 and CDR2 are DFQATT and SNEGSKA (reference sequence). V was pared by 7 bases and J by 8 bases, with 8 bases of the junction left unmatched. CDR3 bases: TGCAGTGTTACAACTAGCGGGAGGGCCTATGAGCAGTTCTTC. Protein product: CSVTTSGRAYEQFF.

A remark on this clonotype: A read error may account for a junction end that differs from germline. The rearrangement joins TRBV19 to TRBJ1-2; a weak D match, TRBD1 (5 bases). The CDR3 is 12 residues long. CDR1 and CDR2 (germline): LNHDA, SQIVND (reference sequence). The CDR3: CASRKGDYGYTF. As DNA, the CDR3 is TGCGCCAGTAGGAAAGGGGACTATGGCTACACCTTC.

This clonotype was observed a single time. V gene TRBV6-5 combines with J gene TRBJ2-3, with D maybe TRBD1 (5 bases). Germline CDR1 is MNHEY and CDR2 is SVGAGI. Deletions cut 6 bases from V and 8 bases from J, with 15 bases between. This CDR3 region has 13 residues. The CDR3 DNA reads as TGTGCCAGCAGCCCAGGGTCCGGTGGTACGCAGTATTTT. Its protein is CASSPGSGGTQYF.

The J gene is TRBJ2-1, the V gene TRBV19; D is unclear. Germline CDR1 reads LNHDA; CDR2 reads SQIVND (reference sequence). Trimming stripped 7 bases from V and 4 bases from J, with 5 bases between. The CDR3 contains 11 residues. The CDR3 bases are TGTGCCAGTAAAAAATACAATGAGCAGTTCTTC. This encodes CASKKYNEQFF.

The V call is TRBV29-1, the J call TRBJ2-2, with TRBD2 identical over 8 bases. Germline CDR1 is SQVTM and CDR2 is ANQGSEA. V was clipped by 5 bases and J by 1 base; unmatched bases: 3. This CDR3 spans 14 amino acids. CDR3 DNA sequence: TGCAGCGTTCAGCGGGAGAGGAACACCGGGGAGCTGTTTTTT. Protein: CSVQRERNTGELFF.

This clonotype showed up just once. The chain recombines TRBV20-1 with TRBJ1-5, with D possibly being TRBD1 (5 bases). Trimming cost V 5 bases and J 11 bases, with 19 bases left between them. This CDR3 has 13 amino acids. CDR1 and CDR2 from the germline V gene are DFQATT and SNEGSKA (reference sequence). The CDR3 DNA is TGCAGTGCTGTGGGGACCTCCGGTAGGGCCCAGCATTTT. Translating gives CSAVGTSGRAQHF.

CDR3 sequence: CASSYWGLAGASSYNEQFF. The CDR3 coding sequence is TGTGCCAGCAGTTACTGGGGACTAGCGGGGGCCAGCTCCTACAATGAGCAGTTCTTC. The chain links TRBV6-5 to TRBJ2-1; TRBD2 matches at 14 bases. The length of the CDR3 is 19 residues. V was clipped by 1 base and J by 0 bases; unmatched bases: 5. Per germline, CDR1 MNHEY and CDR2 SVGAGI.

The chain links TRBV19 to TRBJ1-5; D remains ambiguous. Germline V lookup: CDR1 LNHDA, CDR2 SQIVND (reference sequence). Trimming took off 6 bases at V and 1 base at J, with 13 bases between the two ends. The CDR3 sequence is 15 residues long. CDR3 in amino acids: CASSTRSRSNQPQHF. The CDR3 region has the DNA TGTGCCAGTAGCACCCGATCCAGGAGCAATCAGCCCCAGCATTTT.

This clonotype appeared once. V usage is TRBV4-3 and J usage is TRBJ2-4; 8 positions agree with TRBD1. Germline-derived CDR1 and CDR2 are LGHNA and YSLEER. The ends lost 0 bases at V and 6 bases at J; junction bases unmatched: 4. This CDR3 has 15 residues. The CDR3 nucleotides read TGCGCCAGCAGCCAAGACAGGGGGCTTGGAAACATTCAGTACTTC. Amino acid sequence: CASSQDRGLGNIQYF.

The rearrangement uses TRBV29-1 and TRBJ2-3; D is uncertain. The CDR3 runs 13 residues. The germline V and J ends were trimmed by 7 bases and 1 base, with 12 bases remaining between them. Germline V gene sequence: CDR1 SQVTM, CDR2 ANQGSEA. The CDR3 spells CSADSGGTDTQYF. The CDR3 nucleotides read TGCAGCGCGGATTCGGGTGGCACAGATACGCAGTATTTT.

The chain recombines TRBV6-6 with TRBJ2-7; D call uncertain. The CDR3 extends over 15 amino acids. Trimming removed 6 bases from V and 4 bases from J, with 19 bases in between. Per the germline V gene, CDR1 is MNHNY and CDR2 is SVGAGI (reference sequence). CDR3 nucleotides: TGTGCCAGCAGCTCACCCGACAACTGGGTATACGAGCAGTACTTC. It translates to CASSSPDNWVYEQYF.

The chain uses TRBV30 and TRBJ2-1, with unresolved D. Germline-derived CDR1 and CDR2 are GTSNPN and SVGIG (reference sequence). The V end was cut by 1 base, the J end by 4 bases, with 5 bases between. The length of the CDR3 is 12 residues. CDR3: CAWSDSYNEQFF. CDR3 bases: TGTGCCTGGAGTGATAGTTACAATGAGCAGTTCTTC.

This clonotype has more than one count but fewer than ten. V is TRBV20-1 and J is TRBJ2-1; D gene uncertain. Deletions cut 3 bases from V and 0 bases from J, with 12 bases between. The germline V gene has CDR1 DFQATT and CDR2 SNEGSKA (reference sequence). The CDR3 consists of 15 residues. The CDR3 DNA sequence: TGCAGTGCTAGGACCATGACCAGCTCCTACAATGAGCAGTTCTTC. This codes for CSARTMTSSYNEQFF.

The chain links TRBV29-1 to TRBJ2-3, with TRBD2 matching 9 bases. The junction had 9 bases not matched to a gene; V was cut back by 0 bases and J by 8 bases. The length of the CDR3 is 15 residues. Per germline, CDR1 SQVTM and CDR2 ANQGSEA. CDR3 DNA: TGCAGCGTTGAAGATTTAAGTTCGACTAGCGGTACGCAGTATTTT. This sequence encodes CSVEDLSSTSGTQYF.

The CDR3 DNA reads as TGTGCCAGTAGTATAGTAAGGACCCAGACGGGAACTGAAGCTTTCTTT. It is translated as CASSIVRTQTGTEAFF. V usage is TRBV19 and J usage is TRBJ1-1; D gene ambiguous. From germline, CDR1 is LNHDA and CDR2 SQIVND (reference sequence). The length of the CDR3 is 16 residues. Deletions cut 1 base from V and 5 bases from J, with 17 bases between.

This clonotype was recorded once. The genes are TRBV11-2 and TRBJ1-6; 9 bases match TRBD1. The CDR3 contains 16 residues. J was trimmed by 8 bases and V by 4 bases; bases with no gene match: 9. Germline CDR1 SGHAT, CDR2 FQNNGV. CDR3 DNA: TGTGCCAGCAGCTCCTACAGGGGGCGAGGGGATTCACCCCTCCACTTT. Amino acid sequence: CASSSYRGRGDSPLHF.

This chain connects TRBV6-2 or TRBV6-3 to TRBJ2-7; D is perhaps TRBD2 (5 bases). CDR3 length equals 15 residues. The V gene lost 2 bases and the J gene lost 3 bases, with 14 bases spanning the gap. Germline-derived CDR1 and CDR2 are MNHEY and SVGEGT. The chain's CDR3 is CASSYRTAQIYEQYF. CDR3 sequence (DNA): TGTGCCAGCAGTTACCGGACTGCTCAGATCTACGAGCAGTACTTC.

This clonotype has just one count. This chain uses TRBV6-5 with TRBJ2-1; D is perhaps TRBD2 (6 bases). Trimming left V 4 bases short and J 0 bases short, with 13 bases between. The CDR3 has 16 residues. Germline CDR1 MNHEY, CDR2 SVGAGI. The CDR3 region has the DNA TGTGCCAGCAGTTTGACAGCCGGGAGCTCCTACAATGAGCAGTTCTTC. Protein sequence: CASSLTAGSSYNEQFF.